The T cell receptor (beta chain) under discussion was sequenced for a study of regulatory T cells in long-lasting Graves disease. Study conclusions and caveats: Reduced TCR diversity was observed in persistent Graves' patients versus newly diagnosed patients. Only a small sample size was used, which may have cut accuracy.

The time point is: newly diagnosed GD, antithyroid drugs for less than 3 months. Isolated PBMC RNA provided the starting material for the TCR library. The source of the patients was an endocrinology department in Xi'an, China. Staff took 7.5 to 9.5 milliliters of peripheral blood and put it into EDTA tubes. The TCR beta library used iRepertoire HTBI primers with Arm-PCR amplification of CDR3. TCRdb independently ran MiXCR on the multiplex PCR reads; one entry per CDR3 protein. Among approximately 310,000 distinct CDR3 sequences listed, 18% were seen once. About this clonotype: Its specificity is unknown.

The germline gives CDR1 MNHEY, CDR2 SMNVEV (reference sequence). This CDR3 comprises 13 residues. Germline trimming cut 8 bases from V and 4 bases from J; bases unmatched to any gene: 5. The rearrangement links TRBV27 to TRBJ2-5, with 9 bases that match TRBD2. This sample comprised peripheral blood mononuclear cells (PBMCs), obtained at new diagnosis, from a patient treated with antithyroid drugs. This sequence was found in a female donor with Graves disease. In nucleotides, the CDR3 is TGTGCCAGCGGTAGCGGGAGAGGAGAGACCCAGTACTTC. Its protein product is CASGSGRGETQYF.